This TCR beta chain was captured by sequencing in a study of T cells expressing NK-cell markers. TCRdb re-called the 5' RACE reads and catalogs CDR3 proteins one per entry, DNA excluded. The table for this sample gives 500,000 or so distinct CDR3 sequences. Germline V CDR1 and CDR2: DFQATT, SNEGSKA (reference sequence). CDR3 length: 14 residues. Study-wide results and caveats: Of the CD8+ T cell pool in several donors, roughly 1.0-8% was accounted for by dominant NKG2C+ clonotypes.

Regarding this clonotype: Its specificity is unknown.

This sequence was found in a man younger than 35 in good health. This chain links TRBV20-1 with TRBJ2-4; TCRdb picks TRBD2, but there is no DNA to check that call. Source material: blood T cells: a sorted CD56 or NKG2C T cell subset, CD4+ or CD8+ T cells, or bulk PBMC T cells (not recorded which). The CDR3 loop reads CSATEGGAKNIQYF.